One sample yielded the 29 T cell receptor beta chains listed below, sequenced in a study of T-cell memory formation after mild COVID-19. TCRdb analysed the 5' RACE reads with MiXCR anew, one entry per CDR3 protein. The top ten clones hold nearly 15% of a sample with 25,000 to 35,000 distinct CDR3 sequences, less than 15% of them seen once. The specimen sequenced was PBMCs or a T cell subset sorted from them (not recorded which). Receptors were obtained from an adult woman who had mild COVID-19 (a few samples of this study predate the infection). Cell type and time point are not known.

This clonotype occurred many times. The chain is built from TRBV7-9 and TRBJ2-1; 11 bases match TRBD1. This CDR3 spans 20 amino acids. V trimming: 3 bases; J trimming: 8 bases; junction bases outside the gene matches: 21. The germline V gene has CDR1 SEHNR and CDR2 FQNEAQ (reference sequence). The CDR3, as DNA: TGTGCCAGCAGCTTCCCAATATCGCCAGGACAGGGGGCTACTCTTGATGAGCAGTTCTTC. Protein sequence: CASSFPISPGQGATLDEQFF. Looking up the rest from reference TRBV7-9 and TRBJ2-1 gives the full variable domain: DTGVSQNPRHKITKRGQNVTFRCDPISEHNRLYWYRQTLGQGPEFLTYFQNEAQLEKSRLLSDRFSAERPKGSFSTLEIQRTEQGDSAMYLCASSFPISPGQGATLDEQFFGPGTRLTVL.

This clonotype was observed at least ten times. V gene TRBV6-5 combines with J gene TRBJ1-4; D is undetermined. This CDR3 spans 15 amino acids. CDR1 MNHEY and CDR2 SVGAGI come from the germline V gene. V gave up 2 bases and J gave up 0 bases, with 7 bases separating them. The CDR3 nucleotides read TGTGCCAGCAGTTACCACCCATCAACTAATGAAAAACTGTTTTTT. This sequence encodes CASSYHPSTNEKLFF.

The gene calls are TRBV7-8 and TRBJ2-1; TRBD2 aligns across 14 bases. V shed 1 base and J 6 bases; nucleotides not matched to a gene: 8. There are 18 residues in the CDR3. Germline V gene data show CDR1 as SGHVS and CDR2 as FQNEAQ. The CDR3 spells CASSLVPGLAGEGNEQFF. The CDR3 DNA reads as TGTGCCAGCAGCTTAGTTCCGGGACTAGCGGGAGAAGGCAATGAGCAGTTCTTC.

This chain uses TRBV7-2 with TRBJ2-1, with D possibly TRBD1 on 6 matching bases. V was clipped by 4 bases and J by 14 bases, with 18 bases between them. From germline, CDR1 is SGHTA and CDR2 FQGNSA. The length of the CDR3 is 13 residues. CDR3 DNA: TGTGCCAGCAGCTCGAAAGAACAGGGAAAGGAGTTCTTC. Amino acids: CASSSKEQGKEFF.

This clonotype was detected many times. The chain combines TRBV19 with TRBJ2-5; 7 bases map to TRBD1. The CDR3 covers 14 residues. With 3 bases clipped from V and 1 base from J, the junction kept 2 bases outside the gene matches. Germline V gene data show CDR1 as LNHDA and CDR2 as SQIVND (reference sequence). CDR3 amino acids: CASSMGQPQETQYF. The DNA of the CDR3 is TGTGCCAGTAGTATGGGACAGCCCCAAGAGACCCAGTACTTC.

This clonotype was counted many times. This rearrangement joins TRBV15 to TRBJ2-7, with no clear D. V lost 0 bases to trimming and J lost 3 bases, with 12 bases between them. Per germline, CDR1 LNHNV and CDR2 YYDKDF (reference sequence). The CDR3 has 15 residues. As DNA, the CDR3 is TGTGCCACCAGCAGAGACAGGAATCAAAACTACGAGCAGTACTTC. Encoded protein: CATSRDRNQNYEQYF.

This clonotype was seen ten or more times. The gene calls are TRBV7-9 and TRBJ1-3, with D possibly being TRBD1 (6 bases). From germline, CDR1 is SEHNR and CDR2 FQNEAQ (reference sequence). V was trimmed by 0 bases and J by 0 bases, leaving 15 bases between them. This CDR3 is 18 amino acids long. The CDR3 DNA reads TGTGCCAGCAGCTTAGCGTCCGGGACATCAATCTCTGGAAACACCATATATTTT. Protein sequence: CASSLASGTSISGNTIYF.

This clonotype was seen many times. This chain joins TRBV27 and TRBJ1-4; D not resolved. Germline V CDR1 and CDR2: MNHEY, SMNVEV (reference sequence). Trimming shortened V by 2 bases and J by 8 bases, and 9 bases separated the two germline ends. CDR3 length equals 13 residues. CDR3 sequence reads: CASSLNGEEKLFF. The CDR3 DNA follows: TGTGCCAGCAGTTTAAACGGGGAGGAAAAACTGTTTTTT.

By share, this clonotype ranks as medium-sized. The genes are TRBV12-3 or TRBV12-4 and TRBJ2-7; D not resolved. V was shortened by 1 base and J by 6 bases, with 13 bases between the two germline ends. This CDR3 has 14 amino acids. In nucleotides, the CDR3 is TGTGCCAGCAGTTTAGGGACCGCGAATTCCGAGCAGTACTTC. It encodes CASSLGTANSEQYF.

V usage is TRBV5-1 and J usage is TRBJ2-1, with unresolved D. This CDR3 contains 14 residues. Germline V lookup: CDR1 SGHRS, CDR2 YFSETQ. V shed 2 bases and J shed 1 base, with 7 bases lying between them. CDR3 protein: CASSLSNSYNEQFF. The CDR3 coding sequence is TGCGCCAGCAGCTTAAGCAATTCCTACAATGAGCAGTTCTTC.

In this sample, this clonotype turned up many times. The chain is built from TRBV12-3 or TRBV12-4 and TRBJ1-2; tentatively, D is TRBD1 (6 bases). Trimming removed 5 bases at V and 2 bases at J, with 12 bases between. The CDR3 is made up of 14 amino acids. As DNA, the CDR3 is TGTGCCAGCAGTCCGGGGGCCGCGAACTATGGCTACACCTTC. Its translation: CASSPGAANYGYTF.

This clonotype appeared many times. The J gene is TRBJ2-3, the V gene TRBV20-1, with D perhaps assigned TRBD1 or TRBD2 (5 bases each). Germline values: CDR1 DFQATT, CDR2 SNEGSKA (reference sequence). V was shortened by 6 bases and J by 3 bases, with 10 bases between the two germline ends. The CDR3 contains 12 residues. The CDR3: CSASEGTDTQYF. The CDR3 region has the DNA TGCAGTGCCAGTGAGGGGACAGATACGCAGTATTTT.

The V gene is TRBV7-2, the J gene TRBJ2-1, with D unresolved. The germline V gene encodes CDR1 SGHTA and CDR2 FQGNSA. The CDR3 is made up of 13 amino acids. The V and J ends lost 2 bases and 7 bases respectively, with 9 bases between them. The CDR3 loop reads CASSLQERNEQFF. Here the CDR3 DNA reads TGTGCCAGCAGCTTACAGGAGCGAAATGAGCAGTTCTTC.

There are many counts of this clonotype. The CDR3 sequence: CASSLSGQGQPQHF. The CDR3 nucleotides are TGTGCCAGCAGTTTATCTGGACAGGGGCAGCCCCAGCATTTT. The chain recombines TRBV12-3 or TRBV12-4 with TRBJ1-5, with 9 bases fitting TRBD1. The CDR3 runs 14 residues. V trimming: 2 bases; J trimming: 7 bases; junction bases outside the gene matches: 3.

This clonotype was seen at least ten times. The rearrangement joins TRBV5-1 to TRBJ2-7; 9 bases map to TRBD1. With 1 base clipped from V and 9 bases from J, the junction kept 8 bases outside the gene matches. The CDR3 is 14 residues long. The V gene's germline CDR1 is SGHRS and CDR2 YFSETQ. The CDR3 nucleotides are TGCGCCAGCAGCTTGAGACAGGGGGACGCTTCGCAGTACTTC. It translates to CASSLRQGDASQYF.

This clonotype was seen many times. CDR3 bases: TGCAGTGCTAGAGAGCGGGAGTTTGAGCAGTTCTTC. Its protein product is CSAREREFEQFF. The J gene is TRBJ2-1, the V gene TRBV20-1; 7 positions match TRBD2. This CDR3 comprises 12 residues. Per the germline V gene, CDR1 is DFQATT and CDR2 is SNEGSKA (reference sequence). V lost 0 bases and J lost 9; bases outside the gene matches: 2.

Many counts were recorded for this clonotype. In nucleotides, the CDR3 is TGCGCCAGCAGCGGAAGCTCGGCTGGCACAGATACGCAGTATTTT. Its translation is CASSGSSAGTDTQYF. The rearrangement uses TRBV5-1 and TRBJ2-3; D is uncertain. The germline CDR1 and CDR2 sequences are SGHRS and YFSETQ. Trimming removed 4 bases from V and 1 base from J, with 13 bases in between. The CDR3 length is 15 residues.

This clonotype was counted ten times or more. CDR3 DNA: TGCAGTGCTGCCGGGACAGGGGGTTTCTATGGCTACACCTTC. Translation gives CSAAGTGGFYGYTF. This chain connects TRBV20-1 to TRBJ1-2; 11 nucleotides agree with TRBD1. After removal of 5 bases from V and 4 bases from J, the junction contained 6 bases not matched to a gene. Germline-derived CDR1 and CDR2 are DFQATT and SNEGSKA (reference sequence). The CDR3 totals 14 residues.

This clonotype was observed many times. The CDR3 sequence is CASSLDRVTSYEQYF. CDR3 DNA sequence: TGTGCCAGCAGCTTAGACAGGGTTACCTCCTACGAGCAGTACTTC. This chain joins TRBV7-2 and TRBJ2-7; D perhaps matches TRBD1 (6 bases). Per germline, CDR1 SGHTA and CDR2 FQGNSA. This CDR3 is built from 15 residues. Trimming cost V 1 base and J 0 bases, with 10 bases left between them.

Only a few counts were recorded for this clonotype. This sequence joins TRBV29-1 and TRBJ1-6; a possible D gene is TRBD1 (5 bases). Germline V gene lookup returns CDR1 SQVTM and CDR2 ANQGSEA. V was pared by 5 bases and J by 7 bases, with 12 bases between. The CDR3 runs 13 residues. The CDR3 nucleotides read TGCAGCGTTTCCCTCGGACAAAATTCACCCCTCCACTTT. Amino acid sequence: CSVSLGQNSPLHF. The variable domain in full, with the rest retrieved from reference TRBV29-1 and TRBJ1-6, is SAVISQKPSRDICQRGTSLTIQCQVDSQVTMMFWYRQQPGQSLTLIATANQGSEATYESGFVIDKFPISRPNLTFSTLTVSNMSPEDSSIYLCSVSLGQNSPLHFGNGTRLTVT.

The chain combines TRBV24-1 with TRBJ2-1; 9 positions agree with TRBD1. There are 16 residues in the CDR3. Losses at the gene ends were 4 bases for V and 1 base for J; bases not matched to a gene: 4. The germline V gene encodes CDR1 KGHDR and CDR2 SFDVKD. The CDR3 sequence: CATSDYGQGSYNEQFF. The CDR3 DNA reads as TGTGCCACCAGTGACTACGGACAGGGGTCCTACAATGAGCAGTTCTTC.

This clonotype has ten or more counts. This chain uses TRBV5-1 with TRBJ2-5, with a possible D match to TRBD1 (6 bases). Germline loops: CDR1 SGHRS, CDR2 YFSETQ. With 4 bases removed from V and 0 bases from J, the gap between germline ends came to 10 bases. The CDR3 is 14 residues long. The CDR3 sequence: CASSPGTNQETQYF. The CDR3 DNA reads as TGCGCCAGCAGCCCGGGGACAAACCAAGAGACCCAGTACTTC.

This clonotype was observed at least ten times. The rearrangement uses TRBV6-1 and TRBJ2-1, with D unclear. Germline V gives CDR1 MNHNS, CDR2 SASEGT. The CDR3 totals 17 residues. Trimming shortened V by 1 base and J by 1 base, and 14 bases separated the two germline ends. The CDR3 protein is CASSEVTAVYSYNEQFF. In DNA, the CDR3 is TGTGCCAGCAGTGAAGTCACGGCAGTCTATTCCTACAATGAGCAGTTCTTC.

This clonotype was seen ten or more times. A junction boundary mismatches the germline segment, possibly from a read error. V and J are TRBV7-7 and TRBJ2-4; D call uncertain. CDR3 length: 14 amino acids. Per the germline V gene, CDR1 is SSHAT and CDR2 is FNYEAQ (reference sequence). The CDR3 sequence: CASSLASAKNIQYF. CDR3 DNA: TGTGCTAGCAGCTTAGCCTCAGCCAAAAACATTCAGTACTTC. Full variable domain (rest looked up from reference TRBV7-7 and TRBJ2-4): GAGVSQSPRYKVTKRGQDVTLRCDPISSHATLYWYQQALGQGPEFLTYFNYEAQPDKSGLPSDRFSAERPEGSISTLTIQRTEQRDSAMYRCASSLASAKNIQYFGAGTRLSVL.

This clonotype has at least ten counts. The chain joins TRBV20-1 to TRBJ1-5, with unresolved D. Germline CDR1 reads DFQATT; CDR2 reads SNEGSKA (reference sequence). The CDR3 loop spans 14 amino acids. Trimming took off 0 bases at V and 5 bases at J, with 11 bases between the two ends. The CDR3 bases are TGCAGTGCTAGAGATACCGGGGTCGATCAGCCCCAGCATTTT. Protein sequence: CSARDTGVDQPQHF.

There are many counts of this clonotype. The chain has TRBV2 and TRBJ2-3, with TRBD2 matching 9 bases. V lost 8 bases and J lost 5; bases outside the gene matches: 5. This CDR3 is 13 amino acids long. Germline-derived CDR1 and CDR2 are SNHLY and FYNNEI. CDR3 loop: CASCGGEGDTQYF. In nucleotides, the CDR3 is TGTGCCAGCTGCGGGGGGGAGGGAGATACGCAGTATTTT.

This clonotype showed up many times. This rearrangement joins TRBV9 to TRBJ2-5; D is tentatively TRBD1 or TRBD2 (5 bases each). The V gene lost 3 bases and the J gene lost 5 bases, with 11 bases spanning the gap. The CDR3 consists of 13 residues. CDR1 SGDLS and CDR2 YYNGEE come from the germline V gene. The CDR3 here is CASSAGARETQYF. CDR3 DNA sequence: TGTGCCAGCAGCGCCGGGGCGCGGGAGACCCAGTACTTC. The complete variable domain, with remaining parts taken from reference TRBV9 and TRBJ2-5, reads DSGVTQTPKHLITATGQRVTLRCSPRSGDLSVYWYQQSLDQGLQFLIQYYNGEERAKGNILERFSAQQFPDLHSELNLSSLELGDSALYFCASSAGARETQYFGPGTRLLVL.

This chain joins TRBV19 and TRBJ1-6; D unresolved. This CDR3 has 16 residues. Trimming took off 0 bases at V and 6 bases at J, with 12 bases between the two ends. Germline V gene lookup returns CDR1 LNHDA and CDR2 SQIVND (reference sequence). The CDR3 reads CASSIDPPFGNSPLHF. The CDR3 nucleotides are TGTGCCAGTAGTATAGATCCACCTTTTGGTAATTCACCCCTCCACTTT.

This clonotype has a count of ten or more. The CDR3 is CASTGNPTGANVLTF. As DNA, the CDR3 is TGTGCCAGCACCGGCAACCCCACTGGGGCCAACGTCCTGACTTTC. The V call is TRBV25-1, the J call TRBJ2-6; D not certain. Germline V gene sequence: CDR1 MGHDK, CDR2 SYGVNS. Between the trimmed V and J ends, which lost 7 bases and 2 bases, there was a span of 12 bases. The length of the CDR3 is 15 residues.